Sequencing of this T cell receptor beta chain was carried out in a study of glioma-infiltrating T cells after dendritic cell vaccination. The V segment lost 4 bases and the J segment 10 bases; nucleotides outside the gene matches: 10. The CDR3 covers 16 residues. Per the germline V gene, CDR1 is MNHEY and CDR2 is SVGAGI. This clone occurred a few times. The immunoSEQ assay amplified TCRB CDR3 from up to roughly 2 ug DNA. Assay: immunoSEQ multiplex PCR; the TCRdb copy retains only in-frame clones and omits some. Counted here are tens of thousands of clones, roughly four fifths occurring once; the ten biggest clones make up 7.8%.

This TCR was recovered from a human donor with glioblastoma. The rearrangement joins TRBV6-5 to TRBJ1-4, with 12 bases identical to TRBD1. Sample: blood, taken before dendritic cell vaccination. DNA for the CDR3: TGTGCCAGCAGTTCCCGGGACAGGGGGCTCTCTGGAAAACTGTTTTTT. Protein: CASSSRDRGLSGKLFF.